This T cell receptor beta chain was sequenced in a study of beta chain features in type 1 diabetes. Notes on the study in general: All four CD4+ subsets from Type 1 diabetes patients carried moderately but significantly shorter TCRB CDR3s.

Notes on this clone: Its antigen is not identified. The same CDR3 also results from other DNA sequences found in this sample.

The CDR3 covers 12 residues. The germline gives CDR1 SGHRS, CDR2 YFSETQ. Trimming shortened V by 1 base and J by 3 bases, and 5 bases separated the two germline ends. The isolated RNA, all of it, was reverse transcribed, so expressed TCRB transcripts were what got sequenced. The method was immunoSEQ multiplex PCR; TCRdb's version includes in-frame clones alone and lacks a portion of them. This sample carries under 850,000 clones, about an eighth of them seen once, and the ten largest clones take roughly 0.022%. The sample consisted of naive CD4+ T cells from blood. This clonotype was sampled from a man in his late teens or twenties with type 1 diabetes. V usage is TRBV5-1 and J usage is TRBJ2-7; D ambiguous. CDR3 in DNA: TGCGCCAGCAGCTTGTCAGGCTACGAGCAGTACTTC. Translation: CASSLSGYEQYF.